The clone carrying this T cell receptor (beta chain) is a singleton in its sample. Its antigen is undetermined. The source of the sample is a study of T-cell memory formation after mild COVID-19. Deletions cut 6 bases from V and 7 bases from J, with 14 bases between. The CDR3 sequence is 14 residues long. CDR1 and CDR2 from the germline V gene are SGHRS and YFSETQ. General study points: A second wave expanding day 15 to 37 was CD4+-biased; contracting clones were balanced. Pre-infection memory held some responding clones, suggesting pre-existing cross-reactive T cells responded.

TCRdb reanalysed the 5' RACE reads using MiXCR and keeps one entry per CDR3 protein. The sample has approximately 300,000 distinct CDR3 sequences; approximately 20% are singletons. The V gene is TRBV5-1, the J gene TRBJ1-6; possible D gene TRBD1, 6 bases. The sequencing input was PBMCs or a T cell subset sorted from them (not recorded which). The source of this sequence is a man in his late teens or twenties who had mild COVID-19 (a few samples of this study predate the infection). Cell type and time point are not known. The CDR3 nucleotides are TGCGCCAGCACTCCGGACAGTAACAATTCACCCCTCCACTTT. Translated, it gives CASTPDSNNSPLHF. The full variable domain, with the rest looked up from reference TRBV5-1 and TRBJ1-6, is KAGVTQTPRYLIKTRGQQVTLSCSPISGHRSVSWYQQTPGQGLQFLFEYFSETQRNKGNFPGRFSGRQFSNSRSEMNVSTLELGDSALYLCASTPDSNNSPLHFGNGTRLTVT.